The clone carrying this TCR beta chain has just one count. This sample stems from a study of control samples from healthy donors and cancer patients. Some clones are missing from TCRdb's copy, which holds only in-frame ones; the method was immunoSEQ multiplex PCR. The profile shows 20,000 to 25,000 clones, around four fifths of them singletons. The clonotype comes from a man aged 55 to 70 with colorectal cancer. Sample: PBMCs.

The CDR3, as DNA: TGTGCCAGCAGTTACGTGGGGGGCTCACTGAGTGAGCAGTTCTTC. Protein sequence: CASSYVGGSLSEQFF. V usage is TRBV6-2 or TRBV6-3 and J usage is TRBJ2-1, with D perhaps given as TRBD1 or TRBD2 (6 bases each). The CDR3 sequence is 15 residues long. V was clipped by 2 bases and J by 9 bases, with 17 bases between them. CDR1 is MNHEY, CDR2 SVGEGT, per germline.